This TCR beta chain was recovered during a study of post-analysis software for immune sequencing data. Regarding the study as a whole: Versus controls, multiple sclerosis patients showed significantly lower diversity (normalized Chao1). Same-batch samples co-clustered strongly by F measure. Controls had lower frequencies than patients of about 5 TRBV segments, which included TRBV5-6, TRBV5-1 and TRBV20-1.

This clonotype has just a few counts. The target antigen is unknown. The CDR3 runs to 16 residues. J gave up 5 bases and V 1 base, and 6 bases lay outside the gene matches. Germline V gene data show CDR1 as KGHDR and CDR2 as SFDVKD. Every TCR beta cDNA library bore unique molecular identifiers. The source material, roughly 0.85 to 10 million T cells, gave rise to about 460,000 cDNA molecules. TCRdb called the PCR reads again in MiXCR, with one record for every CDR3 protein. This sample carries a few hundred thousand distinct CDR3 sequences, about a third of them seen once, and the ten largest clones take 10% to 15%.

The sample consisted of blood. The clonotype was recovered from a girl between 5 and 17 years old with multiple sclerosis. This chain uses TRBV24-1 with TRBJ2-1; TRBD2 agrees at 8 bases. The CDR3 nucleotides are TGTGCCACCAGTGATTTCACGACTAGCGACCACAATGAGCAGTTCTTC. Translated: CATSDFTTSDHNEQFF.